The present T cell receptor beta chain was sequenced within a study of immune cell composition in non-small cell lung cancer. General study points: Squamous carcinomas (about 75%) more often had tumour-associated clones >0.5% than adenocarcinomas (approximately 35%).

A single count supports this clone. Its antigen is unknown. The data were produced by immunoSEQ multiplex PCR, yet TCRdb's version contains in-frame clones alone and is incomplete. Of some 2,000 clones listed, approximately 88% are singletons. The CDR3 has 20 residues. Trimming removed 0 bases from V and 1 base from J, with 25 bases in between. Germline V gene lookup returns CDR1 SGHVS and CDR2 FNYEAQ. The rearrangement links TRBV7-6 to TRBJ2-7; D may be TRBD1 (5 bases). The sample consisted of lung tumor tissue. The origin of this receptor is a human donor with non-small cell lung cancer. CDR3 in DNA: TGTGCCAGCAGCTTAGCGTCTCGTTTCAGGGAACCCCTCGGATCCTACGAGCAGTACTTC. This sequence encodes CASSLASRFREPLGSYEQYF. Filled out from reference TRBV7-6 and TRBJ2-7, the complete variable domain reads GAGVSQSPRYKVTKRGQDVALRCDPISGHVSLYWYRQALGQGPEFLTYFNYEAQQDKSGLPNDRFSAERPEGSISTLTIQRTEQRDSAMYRCASSLASRFREPLGSYEQYFGPGTRLTVT.